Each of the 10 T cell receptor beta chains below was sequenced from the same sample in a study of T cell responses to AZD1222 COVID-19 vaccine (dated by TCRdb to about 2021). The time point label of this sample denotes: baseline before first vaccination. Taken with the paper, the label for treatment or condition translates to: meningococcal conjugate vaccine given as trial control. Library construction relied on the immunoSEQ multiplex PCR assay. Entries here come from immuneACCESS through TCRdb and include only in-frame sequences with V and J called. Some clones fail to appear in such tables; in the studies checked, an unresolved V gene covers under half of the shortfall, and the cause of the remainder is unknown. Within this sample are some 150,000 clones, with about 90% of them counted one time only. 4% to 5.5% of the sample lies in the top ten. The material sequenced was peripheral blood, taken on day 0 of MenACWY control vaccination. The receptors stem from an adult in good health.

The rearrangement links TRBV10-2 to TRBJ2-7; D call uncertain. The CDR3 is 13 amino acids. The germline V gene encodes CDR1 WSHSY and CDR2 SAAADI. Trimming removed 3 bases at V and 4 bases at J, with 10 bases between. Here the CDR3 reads CASSEWKSYEQYF. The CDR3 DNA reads TGCGCCAGCAGTGAATGGAAAAGTTACGAGCAGTACTTC.

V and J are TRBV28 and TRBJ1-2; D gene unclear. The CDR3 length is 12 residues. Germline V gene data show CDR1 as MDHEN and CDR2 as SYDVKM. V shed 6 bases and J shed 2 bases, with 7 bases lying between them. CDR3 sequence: CASRGWNYGYTF. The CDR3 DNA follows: TGTGCCAGCAGGGGATGGAACTATGGCTACACCTTC.

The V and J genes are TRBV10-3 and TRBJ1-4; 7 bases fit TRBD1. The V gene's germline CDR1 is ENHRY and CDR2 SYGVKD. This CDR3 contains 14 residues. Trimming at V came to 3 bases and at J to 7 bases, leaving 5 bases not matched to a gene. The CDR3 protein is CAISDGTDGEKLFF. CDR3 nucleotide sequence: TGTGCCATCAGTGACGGGACAGACGGTGAAAAACTGTTTTTT.

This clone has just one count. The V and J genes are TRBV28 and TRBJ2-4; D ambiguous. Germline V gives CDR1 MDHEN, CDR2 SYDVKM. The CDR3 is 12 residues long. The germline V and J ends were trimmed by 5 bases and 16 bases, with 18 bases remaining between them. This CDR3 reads CASSPPGRFNYF. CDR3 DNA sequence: TGTGCCAGCAGTCCCCCGGGCCGATTCAACTACTTC.

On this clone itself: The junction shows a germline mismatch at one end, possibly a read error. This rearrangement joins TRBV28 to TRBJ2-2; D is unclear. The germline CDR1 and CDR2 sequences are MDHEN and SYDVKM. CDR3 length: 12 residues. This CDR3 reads CASSSPTRELFF. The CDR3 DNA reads TGTGCCAGCAGTTCCCCCACCAGGGAGCTGTTTTTT.

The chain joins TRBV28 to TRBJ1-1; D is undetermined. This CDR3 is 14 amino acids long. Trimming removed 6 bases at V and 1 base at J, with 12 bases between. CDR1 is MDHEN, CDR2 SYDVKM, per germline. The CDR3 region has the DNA TGTGCCAGCAGCCCGAGGTCGGCGAACACTGAAGCTTTCTTT. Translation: CASSPRSANTEAFF.

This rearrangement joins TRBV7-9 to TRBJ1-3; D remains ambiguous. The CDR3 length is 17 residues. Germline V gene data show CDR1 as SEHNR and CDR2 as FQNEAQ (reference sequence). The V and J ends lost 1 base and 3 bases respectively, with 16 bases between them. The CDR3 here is CASSLVRHADLGNTIYF. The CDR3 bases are TGTGCCAGCAGCTTAGTCCGCCATGCAGATCTTGGAAACACCATATATTTT.

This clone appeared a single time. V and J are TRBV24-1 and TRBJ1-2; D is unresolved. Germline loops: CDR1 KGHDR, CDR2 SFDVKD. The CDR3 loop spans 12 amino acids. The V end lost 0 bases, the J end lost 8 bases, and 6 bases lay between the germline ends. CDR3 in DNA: TGTGCCACCAGTGATTTGCAACGGGGCTACACCTTC. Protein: CATSDLQRGYTF.

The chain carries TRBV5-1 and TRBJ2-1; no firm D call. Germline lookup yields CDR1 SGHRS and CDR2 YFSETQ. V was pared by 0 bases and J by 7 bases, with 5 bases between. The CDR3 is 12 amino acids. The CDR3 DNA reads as TGCGCCAGCAGCTTGGGACGGAATGAGCAGTTCTTC. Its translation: CASSLGRNEQFF.

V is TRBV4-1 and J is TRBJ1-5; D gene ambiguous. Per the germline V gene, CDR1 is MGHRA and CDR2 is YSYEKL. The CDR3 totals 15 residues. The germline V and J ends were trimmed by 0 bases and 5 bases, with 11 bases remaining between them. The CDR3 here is CASSQEAGEYQPQHF. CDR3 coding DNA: TGCGCCAGCAGCCAAGAGGCCGGAGAGTATCAGCCCCAGCATTTT.